Described below is a single T cell receptor beta chain sequence and its context. Its specific antigen is unknown. No clone much larger than this one lies a single base away; base qualities are absent. These data are taken from a study of blood T cell repertoires in COVID-19 (dated by TCRdb to about 2020). For the study in its entirety: Collaborator samples came from the United States, Italy and Spain and covered acute and convalescent phases of COVID-19. The prospective study material was composed of cDNA or gDNA derived from T cells, B-cell-depleted T cells, or PBMCs. Subjects who had been exposed to COVID-19, were actively infected with it, or had recovered from it provided the deeply sampled blood TCRbeta repertoires that made up the dataset. A freely available public database, intended as a resource for researchers studying the immune response to SARS-CoV-2, is where the repertoires were released. The samples were drawn from the first 160 participants of the ongoing ImmuneRACE study and from 1,254 subjects provided by 6 global collaborators. Nearly every sample came with metadata listing a de-identified subject ID, COVID-19 status, age in years and sex. Where available, HLA class I and class II types were taken from metadata supplied by the sample provider and were not determined by assay-based typing.

Participants in the prospective study were enrolled through a virtual design, were aged roughly 18 to 100 years, and lived in 20 to 30 United States geographic areas. In the prospective study, cohorts were assigned on the basis of participant-reported clinical history obtained from a screening survey and a study questionnaire. For ImmuneRACE Cohort 3, a participant was defined as recovered based on two consecutive negative NP/OP PCR tests, clearance by a healthcare professional, or resolution of symptoms. Each participant in the prospective study had whole blood, serum and a nasopharyngeal or oropharyngeal swab collected by mobile phlebotomists. Participants in the prospective study had the option to provide additional blood draws and questionnaires over a roughly 2-month period. Blood samples from the prospective study were shipped frozen or at room temperature prior to DNA extraction. TCRbeta CDR3 regions were amplified from genomic DNA by means of the immunoSEQ Assay, a bias-controlled multiplex PCR. For the original study's pipeline: Within the assay, amplification of reference gene primers was used to estimate how many nucleated cells each sample contained. To quantify the absolute abundance of each unique TCRbeta CDR3 rearrangement, sequence reads were collapsed and filtered. For each sample, productive Simpson clonality was calculated as the square root of Simpson's diversity index over productive rearrangements. TCRdb obtained this table from immuneACCESS and retained in-frame rearrangements with V and J assigned. These tables miss some clones; where compared with another copy, unresolved V genes account for less than half of the shortfall, and the remainder is unexplained. V, J and clone size reflect that table, while D and trimming were determined from the DNA. This sample comprises just under 250,000 clones, around 89% of them detected only once. The leading ten clones occupy more than 3.5% of the sample.

For this chain, trimming is 1 base at the V end and 7 bases at the J end, and the number of junction bases without a gene match is 5. The CDR3 measures 14 amino acids from cysteine to phenylalanine. Just the 42-base CDR3 DNA is kept, in frame starting at base 1. From a lookup of the germline V gene (reference sequence), CDR1 and CDR2 are LGHDT and YNNKEL. Study-level results and caveats: The quantity of clinical and demographic metadata differed by source and by participant and was supplied without curation.

This receptor was taken from a woman aged 25 to 39 who had recovered from COVID-19. The sequenced material came from PBMCs or T cells enriched from blood (not recorded which). The chain uses TRBV3-1 (or the pseudogene TRBV3-2) and TRBJ1-2, and 8 junctional nucleotides match TRBD1. The CDR3 region: CASSQGAGGSGYTF. The DNA reads TGTGCCAGCAGCCAAGGAGCAGGGGGCTCTGGCTACACCTTC.